This paragraph reports one T cell receptor (beta chain). Seattle's cohort entered during active infection and was followed longitudinally. This specimen comes from a study of blood T cell repertoires in COVID-19. Study-level background: T cells, B-cell-depleted T cells, or PBMCs provided the cDNA or gDNA that served as material.

In the original analysis: The authors estimated nucleated cell counts from reference gene primer amplification. The method was immunoSEQ multiplex PCR; TCRdb's version includes in-frame clones alone and lacks a portion of them. That table furnishes V, J and clone size, whereas the DNA furnished D and trimming. The sample shows tens of thousands of clones, about nine tenths of them seen only once. This receptor was taken from a woman of 80 years or more with COVID-19, enrolled during active disease. What was sequenced was peripheral blood.

CDR3 sequence reads: CASSPLGLAGGPGTDTQYF. The CDR3, as DNA: TGTGCCAGCTCACCCCTCGGACTAGCGGGGGGGCCGGGCACAGATACGCAGTATTTT. The chain combines TRBV18 with TRBJ2-3; 15 positions match TRBD2. CDR3 length: 19 residues. The germline CDR1 and CDR2 sequences are KGHSH and LQKENI. The V segment lost 3 bases and the J segment 1 base; nucleotides outside the gene matches: 8. The full variable domain, with the rest looked up from reference TRBV18 and TRBJ2-3, is NAGVMQNPRHLVRRRGQEARLRCSPMKGHSHVYWYRQLPEEGLKFMVYLQKENIIDESGMPKERFSAEFPKEGPSILRIQQVVRGDSAAYFCASSPLGLAGGPGTDTQYFGPGTRLTVL.